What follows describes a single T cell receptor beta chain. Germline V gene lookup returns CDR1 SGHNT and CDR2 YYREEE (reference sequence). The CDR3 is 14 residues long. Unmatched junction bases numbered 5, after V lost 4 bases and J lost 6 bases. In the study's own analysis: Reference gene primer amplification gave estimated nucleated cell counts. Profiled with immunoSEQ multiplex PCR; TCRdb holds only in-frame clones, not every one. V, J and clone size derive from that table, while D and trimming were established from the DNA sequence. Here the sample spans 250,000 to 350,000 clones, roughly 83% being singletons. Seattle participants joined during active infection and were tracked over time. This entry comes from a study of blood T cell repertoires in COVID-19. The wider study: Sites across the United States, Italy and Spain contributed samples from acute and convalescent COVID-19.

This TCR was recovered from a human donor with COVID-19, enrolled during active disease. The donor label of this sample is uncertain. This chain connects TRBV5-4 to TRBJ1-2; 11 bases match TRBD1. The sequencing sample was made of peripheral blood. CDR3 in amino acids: CASSGRTGGNGYTF. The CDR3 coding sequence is TGTGCCAGCAGCGGTCGGACAGGGGGCAATGGCTACACCTTC.